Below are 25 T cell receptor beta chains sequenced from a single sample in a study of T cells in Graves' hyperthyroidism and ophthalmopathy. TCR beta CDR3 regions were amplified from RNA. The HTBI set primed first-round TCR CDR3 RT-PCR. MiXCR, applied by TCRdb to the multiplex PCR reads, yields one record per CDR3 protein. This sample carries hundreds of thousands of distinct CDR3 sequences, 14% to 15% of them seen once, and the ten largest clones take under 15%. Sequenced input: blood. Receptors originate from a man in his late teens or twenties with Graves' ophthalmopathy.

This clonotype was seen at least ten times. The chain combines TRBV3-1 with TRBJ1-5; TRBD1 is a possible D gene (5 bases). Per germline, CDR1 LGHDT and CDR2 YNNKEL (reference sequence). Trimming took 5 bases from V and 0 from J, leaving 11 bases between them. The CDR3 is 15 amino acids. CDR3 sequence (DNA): TGTGCCAGCAGCGCCGGGGCGGTTAGCAATCAGCCCCAGCATTTT. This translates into CASSAGAVSNQPQHF.

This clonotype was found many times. The CDR3 DNA reads TGTGCCAGCAGCAATTGGGACGGAGAGACCCAGTACTTC. Amino acids: CASSNWDGETQYF. The V gene is TRBV11-2, the J gene TRBJ2-5; D possibly matches TRBD1 or TRBD2 (5 bases each). Trimming cost V 5 bases and J 4 bases, with 11 bases left between them. Per the germline V gene, CDR1 is SGHAT and CDR2 is FQNNGV. The CDR3 has 13 residues. The full variable domain, rest sourced from reference TRBV11-2 and TRBJ2-5, is EAGVAQSPRYKIIEKRQSVAFWCNPISGHATLYWYQQILGQGPKLLIQFQNNGVVDDSQLPKDRFSAERLKGVDSTLKIQPAKLEDSAVYLCASSNWDGETQYFGPGTRLLVL.

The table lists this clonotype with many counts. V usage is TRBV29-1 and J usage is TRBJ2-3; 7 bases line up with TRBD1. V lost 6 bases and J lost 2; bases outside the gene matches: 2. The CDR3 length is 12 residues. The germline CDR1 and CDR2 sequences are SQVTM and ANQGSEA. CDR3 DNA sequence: TGCAGCGTGACAGGGACCACAGATACGCAGTATTTT. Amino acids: CSVTGTTDTQYF.

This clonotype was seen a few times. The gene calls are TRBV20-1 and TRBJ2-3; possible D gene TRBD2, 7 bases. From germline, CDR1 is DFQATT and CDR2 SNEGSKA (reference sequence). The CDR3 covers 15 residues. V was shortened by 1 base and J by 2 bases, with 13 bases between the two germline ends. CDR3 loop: CSARGVAGATDTQYF. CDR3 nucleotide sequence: TGCAGTGCTAGAGGTGTGGCGGGGGCCACAGATACGCAGTATTTT.

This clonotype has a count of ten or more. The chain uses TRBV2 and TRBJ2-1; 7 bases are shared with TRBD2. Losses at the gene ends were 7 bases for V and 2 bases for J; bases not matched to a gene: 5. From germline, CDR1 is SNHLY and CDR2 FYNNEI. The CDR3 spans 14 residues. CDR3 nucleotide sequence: TGTGCCAGCATCGGACTAGACCCCTACAATGAGCAGTTCTTC. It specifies CASIGLDPYNEQFF.

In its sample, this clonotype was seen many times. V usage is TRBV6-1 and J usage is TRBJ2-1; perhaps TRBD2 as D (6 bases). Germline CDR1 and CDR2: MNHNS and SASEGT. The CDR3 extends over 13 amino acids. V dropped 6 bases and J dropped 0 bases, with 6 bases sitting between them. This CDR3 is CASRLASYNEQFF. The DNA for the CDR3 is TGTGCCAGCAGACTAGCCTCCTACAATGAGCAGTTCTTC.

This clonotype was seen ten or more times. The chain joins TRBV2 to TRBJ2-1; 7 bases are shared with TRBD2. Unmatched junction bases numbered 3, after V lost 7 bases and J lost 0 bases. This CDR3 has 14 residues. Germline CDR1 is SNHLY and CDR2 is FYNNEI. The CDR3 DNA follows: TGTGCCAGCACGGGCGGGAGCTCCTACAATGAGCAGTTCTTC. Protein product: CASTGGSSYNEQFF.

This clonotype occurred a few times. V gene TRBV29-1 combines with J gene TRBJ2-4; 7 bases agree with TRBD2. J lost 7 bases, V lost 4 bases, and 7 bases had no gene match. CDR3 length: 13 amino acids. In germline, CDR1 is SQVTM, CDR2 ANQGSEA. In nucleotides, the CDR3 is TGCAGCGTTGCCCCCGGGGAGGGCAACATTCAGTACTTC. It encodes CSVAPGEGNIQYF. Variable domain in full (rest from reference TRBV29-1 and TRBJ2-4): SAVISQKPSRDICQRGTSLTIQCQVDSQVTMMFWYRQQPGQSLTLIATANQGSEATYESGFVIDKFPISRPNLTFSTLTVSNMSPEDSSIYLCSVAPGEGNIQYFGAGTRLSVL.

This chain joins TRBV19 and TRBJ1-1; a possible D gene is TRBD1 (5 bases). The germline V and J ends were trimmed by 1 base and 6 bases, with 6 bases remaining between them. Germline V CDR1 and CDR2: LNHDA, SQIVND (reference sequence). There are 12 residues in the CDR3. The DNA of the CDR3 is TGTGCCAGTAGTATAGGGGGCTCTGAAGCTTTCTTT. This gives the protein CASSIGGSEAFF.

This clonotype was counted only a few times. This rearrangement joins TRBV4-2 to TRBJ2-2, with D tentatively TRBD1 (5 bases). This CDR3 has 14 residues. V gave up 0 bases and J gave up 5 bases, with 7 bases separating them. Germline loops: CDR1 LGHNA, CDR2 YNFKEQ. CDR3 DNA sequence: TGTGCCAGCAGCCAAGATCCAGGGACCGGGGAGCTGTTTTTT. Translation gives CASSQDPGTGELFF.

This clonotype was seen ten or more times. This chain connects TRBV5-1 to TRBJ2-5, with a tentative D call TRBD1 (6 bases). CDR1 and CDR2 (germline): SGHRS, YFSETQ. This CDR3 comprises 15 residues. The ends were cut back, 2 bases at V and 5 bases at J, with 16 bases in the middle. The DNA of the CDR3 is TGCGCCAGCAGCTTACTGACAGGCGACTGGGAGACCCAGTACTTC. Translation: CASSLLTGDWETQYF.

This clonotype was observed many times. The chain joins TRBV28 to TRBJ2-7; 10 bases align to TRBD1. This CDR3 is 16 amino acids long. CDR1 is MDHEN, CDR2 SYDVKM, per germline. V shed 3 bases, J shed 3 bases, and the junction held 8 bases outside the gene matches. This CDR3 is CASSLIGWTGGYEQYF. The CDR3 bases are TGTGCCAGCAGTTTGATTGGGTGGACAGGGGGCTACGAGCAGTACTTC.

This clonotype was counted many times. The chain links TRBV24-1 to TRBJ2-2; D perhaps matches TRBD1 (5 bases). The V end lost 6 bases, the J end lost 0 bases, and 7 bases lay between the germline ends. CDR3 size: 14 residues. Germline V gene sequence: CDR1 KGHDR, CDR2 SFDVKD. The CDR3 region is CATSPGTNTGELFF. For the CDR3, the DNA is TGTGCCACCAGTCCAGGGACGAACACCGGGGAGCTGTTTTTT.

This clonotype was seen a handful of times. The CDR3 DNA follows: TGTGCCAGCAGCGCGGGGACCTCTGGAAACACCATATATTTT. Protein: CASSAGTSGNTIYF. The chain uses TRBV7-9 and TRBJ1-3, with a weak D call TRBD1 (5 bases). Germline V gene data show CDR1 as SEHNR and CDR2 as FQNEAQ (reference sequence). V was shortened by 5 bases and J by 0 bases, with 8 bases between the two germline ends. The CDR3 sequence is 14 residues long.

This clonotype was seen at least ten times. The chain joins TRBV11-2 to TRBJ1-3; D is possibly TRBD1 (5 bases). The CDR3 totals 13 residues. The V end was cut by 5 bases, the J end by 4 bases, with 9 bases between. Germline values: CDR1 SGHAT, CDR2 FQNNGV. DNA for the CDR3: TGTGCCAGCAGCCTCTGGGGCGGAAACACCATATATTTT. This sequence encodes CASSLWGGNTIYF.

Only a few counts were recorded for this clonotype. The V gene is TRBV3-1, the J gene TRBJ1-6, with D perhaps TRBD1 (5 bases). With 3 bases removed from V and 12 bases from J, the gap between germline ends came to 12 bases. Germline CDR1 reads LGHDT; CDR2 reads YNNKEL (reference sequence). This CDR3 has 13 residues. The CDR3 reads CASSQGTFGPLHF. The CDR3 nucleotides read TGTGCCAGCAGCCAGGGGACCTTTGGACCCCTCCACTTT.

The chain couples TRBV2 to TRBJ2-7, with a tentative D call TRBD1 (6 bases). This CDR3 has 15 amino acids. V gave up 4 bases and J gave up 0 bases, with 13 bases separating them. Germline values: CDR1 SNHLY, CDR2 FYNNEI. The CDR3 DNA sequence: TGTGCCAGCAGTGCAGAGGGGGTGGGCTCCTACGAGCAGTACTTC. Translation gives CASSAEGVGSYEQYF.

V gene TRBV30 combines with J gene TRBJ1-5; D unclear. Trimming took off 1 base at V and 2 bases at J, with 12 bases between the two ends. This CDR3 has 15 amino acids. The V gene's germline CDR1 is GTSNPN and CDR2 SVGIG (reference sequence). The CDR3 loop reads CAWSATEYGNQPQHF. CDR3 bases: TGTGCCTGGAGTGCGACCGAATATGGCAATCAGCCCCAGCATTTT.

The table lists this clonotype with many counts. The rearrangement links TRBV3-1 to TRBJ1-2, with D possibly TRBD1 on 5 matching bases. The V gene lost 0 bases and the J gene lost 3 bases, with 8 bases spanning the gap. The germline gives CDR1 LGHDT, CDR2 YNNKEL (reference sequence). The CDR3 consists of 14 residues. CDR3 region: CASSQDSRDYGYTF. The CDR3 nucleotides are TGTGCCAGCAGCCAAGATAGCAGGGACTATGGCTACACCTTC.

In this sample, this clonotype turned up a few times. For the CDR3, the DNA is TGTGCCAGCAGTTTATGGGGGGAGCAGTACTTC. Translation: CASSLWGEQYF. The J gene is TRBJ2-7, the V gene TRBV27; D tentatively reads TRBD1 or TRBD2 (5 bases each). Germline CDR1 reads MNHEY; CDR2 reads SMNVEV (reference sequence). V was cut by 1 base and J by 7 bases, with 5 bases left in between. CDR3 size: 11 residues.

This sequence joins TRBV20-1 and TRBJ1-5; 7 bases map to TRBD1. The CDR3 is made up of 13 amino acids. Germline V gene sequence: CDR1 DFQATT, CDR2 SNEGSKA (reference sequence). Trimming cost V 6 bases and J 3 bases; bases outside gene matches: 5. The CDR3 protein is CSAPTGPNQPQHF. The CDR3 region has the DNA TGCAGTGCCCCGACAGGGCCCAATCAGCCCCAGCATTTT.

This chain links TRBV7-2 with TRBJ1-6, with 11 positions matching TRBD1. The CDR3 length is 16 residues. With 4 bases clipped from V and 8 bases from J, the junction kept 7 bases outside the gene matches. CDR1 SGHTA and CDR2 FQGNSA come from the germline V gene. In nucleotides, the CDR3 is TGTGCCAGCAGCTACCTCGGACAGGGGGCTTATTCACCCCTCCACTTT. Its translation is CASSYLGQGAYSPLHF.

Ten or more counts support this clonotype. The CDR3 DNA follows: TGTGCCAGCAGTCCCACCGGGACAGGGGATCGGGAGCTGTTTTTT. Its protein is CASSPTGTGDRELFF. The V gene is TRBV27, the J gene TRBJ2-2, with TRBD1 matching over 10 bases. Germline trimming cut 5 bases from V and 9 bases from J; bases unmatched to any gene: 9. The CDR3 has 15 amino acids. CDR1 is MNHEY, CDR2 SMNVEV, per germline (reference sequence).

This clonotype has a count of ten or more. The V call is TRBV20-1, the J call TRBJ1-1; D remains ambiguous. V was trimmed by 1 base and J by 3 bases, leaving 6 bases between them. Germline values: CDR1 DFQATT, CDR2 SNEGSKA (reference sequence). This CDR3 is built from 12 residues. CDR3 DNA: TGCAGTGCTAGAGCCCCCTACACTGAAGCTTTCTTT. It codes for CSARAPYTEAFF.

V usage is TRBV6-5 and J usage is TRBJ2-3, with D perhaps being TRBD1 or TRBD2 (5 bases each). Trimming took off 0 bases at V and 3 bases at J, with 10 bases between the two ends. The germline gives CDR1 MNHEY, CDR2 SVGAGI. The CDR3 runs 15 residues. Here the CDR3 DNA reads TGTGCCAGCAGTTACTCGTCAGGGAGAACAGATACGCAGTATTTT. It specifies CASSYSSGRTDTQYF.